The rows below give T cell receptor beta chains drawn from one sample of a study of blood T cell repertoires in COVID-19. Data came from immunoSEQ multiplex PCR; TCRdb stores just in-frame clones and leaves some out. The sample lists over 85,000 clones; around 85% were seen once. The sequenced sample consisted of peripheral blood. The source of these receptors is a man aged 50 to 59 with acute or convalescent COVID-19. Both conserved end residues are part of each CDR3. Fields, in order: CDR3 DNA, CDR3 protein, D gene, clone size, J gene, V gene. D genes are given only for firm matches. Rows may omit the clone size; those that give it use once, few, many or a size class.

CDR3 DNA: TGCAGCGTCCCGGGACAGGGGGTCCGCGAGCAGTACTTC
CDR3 protein: CSVPGQGVREQYF
D gene: TRBD1
clone size: .
J gene: TRBJ2-7
V gene: TRBV29-1

CDR3 DNA: TGTGCCAGCAGCTCCTTCTCGCAAGCGGGGATTGCGAACACCGGGGAGCTGTTTTTT
CDR3 protein: CASSSFSQAGIANTGELFF
D gene: TRBD2
clone size: once
J gene: TRBJ2-2
V gene: TRBV11-2

CDR3 DNA: TGTGCCAGCAGCTTATTGGAGACAGGGGAATACGAGCAGTACTTC
CDR3 protein: CASSLLETGEYEQYF
D gene: TRBD1
clone size: .
J gene: TRBJ2-7
V gene: TRBV7-6

CDR3 DNA: TGTGCCAGCAGCCCGGGGAGGGGGGGCCCCAGCCCCTACAATGAGCAGTTCTTC
CDR3 protein: CASSPGRGGPSPYNEQFF
D gene: .
clone size: .
J gene: TRBJ2-1
V gene: TRBV7-2

CDR3 DNA: TGTGCCTGGAGTGTACAGTATGTAAGCGGGAGATACTCCTACGAGCAGTACTTC
CDR3 protein: CAWSVQYVSGRYSYEQYF
D gene: TRBD2
clone size: .
J gene: TRBJ2-7
V gene: TRBV30

CDR3 DNA: TGTGCCAGCAGCTTACGTCCCGGGAGCGGTACCGGGGAGCTGTTTTTT
CDR3 protein: CASSLRPGSGTGELFF
D gene: .
clone size: .
J gene: TRBJ2-2
V gene: TRBV7-2

CDR3 DNA: TGTGCCAGCAGCTTATCCCCTGGGGGGGGGCCGAGTGAGCAGTTCTTC
CDR3 protein: CASSLSPGGGPSEQFF
D gene: .
clone size: .
J gene: TRBJ2-1
V gene: TRBV11-3

CDR3 DNA: TGTGCCAGCAGTTACAAGCAGAACACTGAAGCTTTCTTT
CDR3 protein: CASSYKQNTEAFF
D gene: .
clone size: .
J gene: TRBJ1-1
V gene: TRBV6-5

CDR3 DNA: TGTGCCAGCAGCTACCCGACAGGGGCCCCCAACGAGCAGTACTTC
CDR3 protein: CASSYPTGAPNEQYF
D gene: TRBD1
clone size: .
J gene: TRBJ2-7
V gene: TRBV7-9

CDR3 DNA: TGTGCCAGCAGCCCGGACAGGGGGCGGGAGACCCAGTACTTC
CDR3 protein: CASSPDRGRETQYF
D gene: TRBD1
clone size: .
J gene: TRBJ2-5
V gene: TRBV7-2

CDR3 DNA: TGTGCCGGGAGGACAGGGGGCCACGAGCAGTACTTC
CDR3 protein: CAGRTGGHEQYF
D gene: TRBD1
clone size: .
J gene: TRBJ2-7
V gene: TRBV30

CDR3 DNA: TGCGCCAGCAGCTTGTTGAGGGCTAACACCGGGGAGCTGTTTTTT
CDR3 protein: CASSLLRANTGELFF
D gene: .
clone size: .
J gene: TRBJ2-2
V gene: TRBV5-1

CDR3 DNA: TGTGCCAGCAGCTTAGACAGGGGAAACGAAAAACTGTTTTTT
CDR3 protein: CASSLDRGNEKLFF
D gene: TRBD1
clone size: .
J gene: TRBJ1-4
V gene: TRBV7-2

CDR3 DNA: TGTGCCAGCAGTCCCCGGGACAGGGTCTACGAGCAGTACTTC
CDR3 protein: CASSPRDRVYEQYF
D gene: TRBD1
clone size: .
J gene: TRBJ2-7
V gene: TRBV6-5

CDR3 DNA: TGTGCCAGCAGTCAAGGGGAACAGAGAGCTTTCTTT
CDR3 protein: CASSQGEQRAFF
D gene: .
clone size: .
J gene: TRBJ1-1
V gene: TRBV28

CDR3 DNA: TGTGCCAGCAATCGAGGGTCGGGCTATGGCTACACCTTC
CDR3 protein: CASNRGSGYGYTF
D gene: .
clone size: .
J gene: TRBJ1-2
V gene: TRBV6-5

CDR3 DNA: TGTGCCAGTAGACCCGATGGACAGGCCTATAATTCACCCCTCCACTTT
CDR3 protein: CASRPDGQAYNSPLHF
D gene: TRBD1
clone size: .
J gene: TRBJ1-6
V gene: TRBV19

CDR3 DNA: TGTGCCAGCAGCCACGGGAATAGCGGGGGTGATGAGCAGTTCTTC
CDR3 protein: CASSHGNSGGDEQFF
D gene: TRBD2
clone size: .
J gene: TRBJ2-1
V gene: TRBV9

CDR3 DNA: TGTGCCAGCAGCTTGGCGGGACAGCTAAACACCGGGGAGCTGTTTTTT
CDR3 protein: CASSLAGQLNTGELFF
D gene: TRBD1
clone size: .
J gene: TRBJ2-2
V gene: TRBV5-4

CDR3 DNA: TGTGCCAGCAGCCTGGGACAGGGGGTGAGGAACACTGAAGCTTTCTTT
CDR3 protein: CASSLGQGVRNTEAFF
D gene: TRBD1
clone size: .
J gene: TRBJ1-1
V gene: TRBV3-1/TRBV3-2

CDR3 DNA: TGTGCCAGCAAACGGACTAGCGCCGGGGAGCTGTTTTTT
CDR3 protein: CASKRTSAGELFF
D gene: TRBD2
clone size: .
J gene: TRBJ2-2
V gene: TRBV2

CDR3 DNA: TGTGTCAGAAGCTTCTGTAGTCTCGAACAAGAGACCCAGTACTTC
CDR3 protein: CVRSFCSLEQETQYF
D gene: .
clone size: once
J gene: TRBJ2-5
V gene: TRBV7-5